The 9 T cell receptor beta chains in this list originate from one sample, sequenced in a study of radiation and T cells in renal cell carcinoma (dated by TCRdb to about 2020). The method was the immunoSEQ multiplex PCR assay. TCRdb re-hosts the immuneACCESS table, in-frame sequences only. Its copies lack some clones; in the studies checked, an unresolved V gene accounts for under half of them, and the cause for the rest is not known. The sample yields around 100,000 clones; 75% to 85% were counted once. The ten largest clones represent approximately 7.7% of the sample. The sample's time point, from its label and the paper: blood 4 weeks post-SBRT, at nephrectomy. The sample's treatment or condition, from its label and the paper: 15 Gy SBRT to primary tumor, nephrectomy 4 weeks later. This specimen consisted of blood, obtained from a patient whose treatment included radiotherapy and nephrectomy. These receptors were collected from a man aged 55 to 70 with renal cell carcinoma.

The V gene is TRBV6-6, the J gene TRBJ2-2, with 7 positions matching TRBD1. Losses at the gene ends were 5 bases for V and 0 bases for J; bases not matched to a gene: 3. Germline V gives CDR1 MNHNY, CDR2 SVGAGI (reference sequence). The CDR3 is 15 residues long. This CDR3 is CASSVQGPNTGELFF. The CDR3 nucleotides read TGTGCCAGCAGTGTACAGGGGCCGAACACCGGGGAGCTGTTTTTT.

The chain employs TRBV12-5 and TRBJ2-5, with D unresolved. Germline CDR1 is LGHNT and CDR2 is FRNRAP. The CDR3 is made up of 13 amino acids. V gave up 1 base and J gave up 1 base, with 4 bases separating them. This CDR3 reads CASGLDIQETQYF. In DNA form, the CDR3 reads TGTGCTAGTGGTTTGGACATCCAAGAGACCCAGTACTTC.

The chain links TRBV5-8 to TRBJ2-3, with 7 bases lining up with TRBD1. V lost 4 bases, J lost 0 bases, and 5 bases stayed unmatched. The CDR3 totals 15 residues. Germline V gives CDR1 SGHTS, CDR2 YDEGEE. The CDR3, as DNA: TGTGCCAGCAGCCCCGGGACAGTGAGCACAGATACGCAGTATTTT. Its translation is CASSPGTVSTDTQYF.

J is TRBJ2-1 and V is TRBV9; 10 nucleotides align to TRBD2. Looked up from germline, CDR1 is SGDLS and CDR2 is YYNGEE. This CDR3 comprises 14 residues. Germline trimming cut 3 bases from V and 6 bases from J; bases unmatched to any gene: 3. The CDR3 spells CASSDLAGVNEQFF. Written as DNA, the CDR3 is TGTGCCAGCAGCGATCTAGCGGGAGTCAATGAGCAGTTCTTC.

This chain links TRBV5-1 with TRBJ2-1; TRBD2 aligns across 7 bases. CDR3 length: 15 amino acids. V lost 1 base to trimming and J lost 7 bases; unmatched junction nucleotides: 8. Germline CDR1 is SGHRS and CDR2 is YFSETQ. The CDR3 region is CASSLLGGRGNEQFF. In DNA, the CDR3 is TGCGCCAGCAGCTTGTTGGGCGGGAGAGGGAATGAGCAGTTCTTC.

This clone was found once. This sequence joins TRBV28 and TRBJ1-2; a possible D gene is TRBD1 (5 bases). The V gene's germline CDR1 is MDHEN and CDR2 SYDVKM. The ends were cut back, 5 bases at V and 8 bases at J, with 24 bases in the middle. This CDR3 contains 16 residues. CDR3 bases: TGTGCCAGCAGTGTACAACCAGCTTGGGGCGTGAGGGGCTACACCTTC. It is translated as CASSVQPAWGVRGYTF.

The chain carries TRBV19 and TRBJ1-1, with D tentatively TRBD1 (6 bases). This CDR3 is 14 amino acids long. V shed 5 bases and J shed 0 bases, with 10 bases lying between them. Per the germline V gene, CDR1 is LNHDA and CDR2 is SQIVND (reference sequence). CDR3 amino acids: CASSGTLMNTEAFF. Written as DNA, the CDR3 is TGTGCCAGTAGTGGGACACTCATGAACACTGAAGCTTTCTTT.

The gene calls are TRBV7-9 and TRBJ1-4; D perhaps matches TRBD1 (5 bases). This CDR3 contains 14 residues. Germline V gene lookup returns CDR1 SEHNR and CDR2 FQNEAQ (reference sequence). Trimming removed 5 bases at V and 6 bases at J, with 13 bases between. The CDR3 protein is CASSPNGGDEKLFF. The CDR3 DNA reads TGTGCCAGCAGCCCTAATGGAGGGGATGAAAAACTGTTTTTT.

Notes on this clone: A junction boundary mismatches the germline segment, possibly from a read error. The chain has TRBV5-1 and TRBJ2-3; 8 positions agree with TRBD2. Germline V CDR1 and CDR2: SGHRS, YFSETQ. The CDR3 consists of 17 residues. CDR3: CASRFTAGEWSTDTQYF. The CDR3 DNA reads TGCGCCAGCCGCTTTACAGCGGGAGAGTGGAGCACAGATACGCAGTATTTT.